This TCR beta chain was obtained from a study of blood T cell repertoires in COVID-19 (dated by TCRdb to the early 2020s). Context from the whole study: Collaborator samples came from the United States, Italy and Spain and covered acute and convalescent phases of COVID-19. The material from the prospective study consisted of cDNA or gDNA derived from T cells, B-cell-depleted T cells, or PBMCs. Subjects who had been exposed to COVID-19, were actively infected with it, or had recovered from it provided the deeply sampled blood TCRbeta repertoires that made up the dataset. The repertoires were made available in a free public database intended to serve as a resource for research on the immune response to SARS-CoV-2. Samples came from the ongoing ImmuneRACE study (first 160 participants) plus 1,254 subjects from 6 global collaborators. Nearly every sample came with metadata listing a de-identified subject ID, COVID-19 status, age in years and sex. Where HLA class I and class II types were available, the types were taken from metadata supplied by the sample provider, not from assay-based typing. What the research found in general, with its limitations: Clinical and demographic metadata were provided uncurated, with the amount varying by source and participant.

Participants in the prospective study were aged about 18 to 100 years, lived in some 24 United States geographic areas, and enrolled through a virtual design. To assign participants to cohorts, the prospective study relied on clinical history that participants themselves reported in a screening survey and a study questionnaire. For ImmuneRACE Cohort 3, a participant was defined as recovered based on two consecutive negative NP/OP PCR tests, clearance by a healthcare professional, or resolution of symptoms. Mobile phlebotomists in the prospective study collected whole blood, serum and a nasopharyngeal or oropharyngeal swab from every participant. Prospective study participants could optionally give additional blood draws and questionnaires over a roughly two-month period. Before DNA extraction, blood samples from the prospective study were shipped at room temperature or frozen. The immunoSEQ Assay, a bias-controlled multiplex PCR, was used to amplify TCRbeta CDR3 regions from genomic DNA. As for how the authors treated the data: The number of nucleated cells in each sample was estimated from the amplification of reference gene primers within the assay. To quantify the absolute abundance of each unique TCRbeta CDR3 rearrangement, sequence reads were collapsed and filtered. Productive Simpson clonality was computed per sample as the square root of Simpson's diversity index over productive rearrangements. TCRdb holds this immuneACCESS table with in-frame rearrangements only. Some clones are missing; in checked studies, unresolved V genes explain under half, and the rest has no known cause. V, J and clone size are those of that table, while D and trimming were read from the DNA. A total of approximately 280,000 clones appear in this sample, 87% of them only once. 6% to 7% of the sample is held by the ten biggest clonotypes.

Reading from cysteine to phenylalanine, the CDR3 counts 13 amino acids. The CDR3 DNA has 39 bases and is translated from base 1. V is cut by 1 base and J by 10 bases, and the space between the germline ends is 11 bases. CDR1 and CDR2 were assigned from the germline V gene as LGHNA and YNFKEQ. For this clone: Its recognized antigen is unknown. No much larger clone is present one base from it, and per-base qualities are unavailable.

This clonotype originated in a woman between 35 and 50 years old who had recovered from COVID-19. The sequence is built from TRBV4-2 and TRBJ2-1, with the D gene call left open. Sequencing used PBMCs or T cells enriched from blood (not recorded which). Here the CDR3 is given as CASSQGQLGEQFF. The DNA is as follows: TGTGCCAGCAGCCAAGGCCAGCTGGGCGAGCAGTTCTTC.